Sequencing of this TCR beta chain was carried out in a study of T cell responses to AZD1222 COVID-19 vaccine. Study background: Pooling was applied to second doses at about 4 or about 12 weeks.

Data came from immunoSEQ multiplex PCR; TCRdb stores just in-frame clones and leaves some out. This table holds approximately 70,000 clones, 70% to 90% found once. This clone is labeled medium-sized. The antigen remains unidentified. CDR3 length: 16 amino acids. The ends were cut back, 1 base at V and 0 bases at J, with 7 bases in the middle. In germline, CDR1 is MGHRA, CDR2 YSYEKL. General study points: Of spike-specific TCRs, nearly half reportedly target regions left unmutated in variants. Regions 160-218 and 743-854 dominated among vaccine-associated CD4 TCRs spanning spike. After two AZD1222 doses, spike-specific TCR breadth and depth rose versus day 0.

The material sequenced was peripheral blood, taken on day 0 of AZD1222 vaccination. The V call is TRBV4-1, the J call TRBJ1-6; D not resolved. The TCR originated in an adult in good health. CDR3 protein: CASSQVPSSYNSPLHF. CDR3 DNA sequence: TGCGCCAGCAGCCAAGTCCCCAGCTCCTATAATTCACCCCTCCACTTT.